These 9 T cell receptor beta chains came from one sample sequenced in a study of CD8+ T cells in alopecia areata. The authors extracted RNA and reverse transcribed it into cDNA as the sequencing template. The repertoire was sequenced with immunoSEQ multiplex PCR; TCRdb's copy has only in-frame clones and lacks some. The sample yields approximately 280,000 clones, 58% seen once. Treatment given: oral pan-JAK inhibitor, 5-10 mg twice daily. The specimen comprised CD4+ T cells sorted from blood, sampled at week 24, from a patient treated with tofacitinib. The receptors derive from a human donor with alopecia areata.

CDR3 region: CASSPRWGTEAFF. The CDR3 region has the DNA TGTGCCAGCAGTCCAAGGTGGGGGACTGAAGCTTTCTTT. The chain is built from TRBV27 and TRBJ1-1, with D possibly matching TRBD1 (5 bases). V was pared by 5 bases and J by 5 bases, with 12 bases between. This CDR3 is built from 13 residues. The germline V gene encodes CDR1 MNHEY and CDR2 SMNVEV (reference sequence).

V and J are TRBV7-6 and TRBJ2-4, with 9 bases matching TRBD1. J gave up 6 bases and V 0 bases, and 12 bases lay outside the gene matches. This CDR3 has 18 amino acids. Germline CDR1 reads SGHVS; CDR2 reads FNYEAQ. CDR3 protein: CASSLAVPWGQGPNIQYF. CDR3 sequence (DNA): TGTGCCAGCAGCTTAGCGGTTCCGTGGGGACAGGGCCCAAACATTCAGTACTTC.

The chain joins TRBV18 to TRBJ2-5; 12 bases are a match to TRBD2. The J segment lost 4 bases and the V segment lost 3 bases, leaving 6 bases of the junction unmatched. The CDR3 runs 16 residues. Looked up from germline, CDR1 is KGHSH and CDR2 is LQKENI. This CDR3 is CASSPGLAGRGETQYF. The DNA for the CDR3 is TGTGCCAGCTCACCCGGACTAGCGGGGAGGGGAGAGACCCAGTACTTC.

The chain carries TRBV7-2 and TRBJ2-3, with D perhaps TRBD1 or TRBD2 (5 bases each). Germline assignment: CDR1 SGHTA and CDR2 FQGNSA. V was cut by 5 bases and J by 2 bases, with 8 bases left in between. The CDR3 totals 13 residues. The chain's CDR3 is CASSRGHTDTQYF. The CDR3 DNA reads TGTGCCAGCAGCCGGGGCCACACAGATACGCAGTATTTT. Full variable domain (missing parts from reference TRBV7-2 and TRBJ2-3): GAGVSQSPSNKVTEKGKDVELRCDPISGHTALYWYRQSLGQGLEFLIYFQGNSAPDKSGLPSDRFSAERTGGSVSTLTIQRTQQEDSAVYLCASSRGHTDTQYFGPGTRLTVL.

This rearrangement joins TRBV30 to TRBJ2-2, with D possibly TRBD1 on 5 matching bases. The germline V gene has CDR1 GTSNPN and CDR2 SVGIG (reference sequence). The V and J ends lost 6 bases and 2 bases respectively, with 10 bases between them. The CDR3 spans 13 residues. The CDR3 nucleotides are TGTGCCTGCCAGGGCTTCAACACCGGGGAGCTGTTTTTT. Translation gives CACQGFNTGELFF.

The chain couples TRBV5-4 to TRBJ2-3; D gene ambiguous. CDR3 length: 12 amino acids. Germline CDR1 reads SGHNT; CDR2 reads YYREEE (reference sequence). V lost 4 bases and J 0 bases, leaving 3 bases between the germline ends. The CDR3 nucleotides read TGTGCCAGCAGCCGTAGCACAGATACGCAGTATTTT. This translates into CASSRSTDTQYF.

CDR3 nucleotide sequence: TGTGCCAGCAGGTTGCTAGCGGGGGGGCCTTACAATGAGCAGTTCTTC. This sequence encodes CASRLLAGGPYNEQFF. J is TRBJ2-1 and V is TRBV2, with TRBD2 matching over 12 bases. The CDR3 has 16 amino acids. J gave up 4 bases and V 6 bases, and 7 bases lay outside the gene matches. The germline gives CDR1 SNHLY, CDR2 FYNNEI. The whole variable domain, filled in from reference TRBV2 and TRBJ2-1, reads EPEVTQTPSHQVTQMGQEVILRCVPISNHLYFYWYRQILGQKVEFLVSFYNNEISEKSEIFDDQFSVERPDGSNFTLKIRSTKLEDSAMYFCASRLLAGGPYNEQFFGPGTRLTVL.

This chain connects TRBV30 to TRBJ2-2; D gene uncertain. Trimming stripped 2 bases from V and 8 bases from J, with 12 bases between. This CDR3 is built from 13 residues. Per the germline V gene, CDR1 is GTSNPN and CDR2 is SVGIG (reference sequence). The CDR3 loop reads CAWSRVVQGELFF. CDR3 sequence (DNA): TGTGCCTGGAGTCGCGTTGTACAGGGGGAGCTGTTTTTT.

V and J are TRBV29-1 and TRBJ2-2, with D perhaps TRBD1 (5 bases). This CDR3 is 12 amino acids long. Germline loops: CDR1 SQVTM, CDR2 ANQGSEA. V dropped 2 bases and J dropped 7 bases, with 8 bases sitting between them. This chain's CDR3 is CSVERRVGELFF. In DNA, the CDR3 is TGCAGCGTTGAACGCAGGGTCGGGGAGCTGTTTTTT.